The rows below give T cell receptor beta chains drawn from one sample of a study of metastatic and nonmetastatic thyroid tumors. Through MiXCR, TCRdb re-clonotyped the PCR reads. The data show roughly 9,700 clones, with under 30% seen just once and around 20% held by the top ten. Specimen: tumor tissue. The receptors originated from a female donor with papillary thyroid cancer or a benign thyroid nodule (not recorded which). Some clones in this sample may be carry-over from other donors' samples. Both conserved end residues are part of each CDR3. A D gene is named only where the DNA matches it firmly.

j_gene: TRBJ2-7
d_gene: .
v_gene: TRBV27
CDR3aa: CASSYRDLFEEQYF

j_gene: TRBJ1-1
d_gene: .
v_gene: TRBV20-1
CDR3aa: CSARGLEGTEAFF

j_gene: TRBJ1-2
d_gene: .
v_gene: TRBV12-5
CDR3aa: CASGLGQRGYTF

j_gene: TRBJ2-7
d_gene: .
v_gene: TRBV6-1
CDR3aa: CASSRGLNYEQYF

j_gene: TRBJ1-2
d_gene: .
v_gene: TRBV11-2
CDR3aa: CASSQLMATGPYGYTF

j_gene: TRBJ2-7
d_gene: TRBD2
v_gene: TRBV2
CDR3aa: CASSRGEGFYEQYF

j_gene: TRBJ2-1
d_gene: TRBD2
v_gene: TRBV18
CDR3aa: CASSPVGLAGDNEQFF

j_gene: TRBJ2-1
d_gene: .
v_gene: TRBV30
CDR3aa: CAWSVTGALGYNDQFF

j_gene: TRBJ2-2
d_gene: TRBD1
v_gene: TRBV5-1
CDR3aa: CASSLAGTGETGELFF

j_gene: TRBJ2-7
d_gene: TRBD1
v_gene: TRBV20-1
CDR3aa: CRAQGASYEQYF

j_gene: TRBJ1-2
d_gene: .
v_gene: TRBV4-3
CDR3aa: CASSLGSKDNYGYTF

j_gene: TRBJ2-1
d_gene: TRBD2
v_gene: TRBV11-2
CDR3aa: CASSLGTSGGDEQFF

j_gene: TRBJ1-2
d_gene: TRBD1
v_gene: TRBV19
CDR3aa: CASFDLGQATNYGYTF

j_gene: TRBJ2-4
d_gene: .
v_gene: TRBV27
CDR3aa: CASSLGSPTRTFGKNIQYF

j_gene: TRBJ2-5
d_gene: TRBD1
v_gene: TRBV29-1
CDR3aa: CSVTGGKETQYF

j_gene: TRBJ1-5
d_gene: TRBD1
v_gene: TRBV5-1
CDR3aa: CASSLEGAYQPQHF

j_gene: TRBJ2-1
d_gene: TRBD1
v_gene: TRBV28
CDR3aa: CASSGARGRVDEQFF

j_gene: TRBJ1-6
d_gene: .
v_gene: TRBV28
CDR3aa: CASSRTSNNSPLHF

j_gene: TRBJ1-4
d_gene: .
v_gene: TRBV6-1
CDR3aa: CASSVQGEKLFF

j_gene: TRBJ2-3
d_gene: .
v_gene: TRBV5-8
CDR3aa: CASSSGTSHPTDTQYF

j_gene: TRBJ2-5
d_gene: TRBD2
v_gene: TRBV5-1
CDR3aa: CASSLGRTSGETQYF

j_gene: TRBJ2-1
d_gene: .
v_gene: TRBV27
CDR3aa: CASSLWSGERAGYNEQFF

j_gene: TRBJ2-1
d_gene: .
v_gene: TRBV20-1
CDR3aa: CSARDSVEQFF

j_gene: TRBJ2-1
d_gene: TRBD2
v_gene: TRBV7-9
CDR3aa: CASSLGVSSGSYNEQFF

j_gene: TRBJ2-5
d_gene: TRBD2
v_gene: TRBV30
CDR3aa: CAWTRSRGGQETQYF

j_gene: TRBJ2-1
d_gene: TRBD2
v_gene: TRBV7-8
CDR3aa: CASSQREREYEQFF

j_gene: TRBJ2-2
d_gene: TRBD2
v_gene: TRBV7-9
CDR3aa: CASSSGLAGPGELFF

j_gene: TRBJ2-2
d_gene: .
v_gene: TRBV5-6
CDR3aa: CASSFGGRGELFF

j_gene: TRBJ2-3
d_gene: .
v_gene: TRBV20-1
CDR3aa: CSARLLGLFNTDTQYF

j_gene: TRBJ2-1
d_gene: .
v_gene: TRBV27
CDR3aa: CASSDNTGLERDEQFF

j_gene: TRBJ2-2
d_gene: .
v_gene: TRBV10-1
CDR3aa: CASRRDYTGELFF

j_gene: TRBJ1-1
d_gene: TRBD1
v_gene: TRBV15
CDR3aa: CATSTSGQVEAFF

j_gene: TRBJ2-1
d_gene: TRBD2
v_gene: TRBV30
CDR3aa: CAWTTGGGNEQFF

j_gene: TRBJ1-1
d_gene: .
v_gene: TRBV7-2
CDR3aa: CASSADSGNTEAFF

j_gene: TRBJ1-1
d_gene: .
v_gene: TRBV6-1
CDR3aa: CASSSLSETEAFF

j_gene: TRBJ1-2
d_gene: .
v_gene: TRBV9
CDR3aa: CASSVDGGVYYGYTF

j_gene: TRBJ1-1
d_gene: .
v_gene: TRBV4-2
CDR3aa: CASTWDMLPTEAFF

j_gene: TRBJ2-5
d_gene: .
v_gene: TRBV28
CDR3aa: CASSAAGAGGETQYF

j_gene: TRBJ2-7
d_gene: TRBD2
v_gene: TRBV20-1
CDR3aa: CSARPRLAGGLEQYF

j_gene: TRBJ2-7
d_gene: .
v_gene: TRBV27
CDR3aa: CASSLSEYYEQYF

j_gene: TRBJ2-2
d_gene: TRBD1
v_gene: TRBV6-2/TRBV6-3
CDR3aa: CAISSQGAYTGDLFF

j_gene: TRBJ1-4
d_gene: .
v_gene: TRBV19
CDR3aa: CASRILGGRGEKLFF

j_gene: TRBJ2-3
d_gene: TRBD1
v_gene: TRBV10-3
CDR3aa: CAISRGTGTDTQYF

j_gene: TRBJ1-1
d_gene: .
v_gene: TRBV20-1
CDR3aa: CSARDLRVQGQAFF

j_gene: TRBJ2-7
d_gene: .
v_gene: TRBV15
CDR3aa: CATSRYLGYLYEQYF

j_gene: TRBJ2-7
d_gene: .
v_gene: TRBV27
CDR3aa: CASSARIGDYYEQYF

j_gene: TRBJ1-1
d_gene: .
v_gene: TRBV7-2
CDR3aa: CASSAPVWGARAFF

j_gene: TRBJ2-2
d_gene: TRBD2
v_gene: TRBV11-1
CDR3aa: CASSTWTSGRNTGELFF

j_gene: TRBJ2-7
d_gene: TRBD2
v_gene: TRBV20-1
CDR3aa: CSARSLAGGSDEQYF

j_gene: TRBJ2-1
d_gene: TRBD2
v_gene: TRBV28
CDR3aa: CASSPSGNYNEQFF

j_gene: TRBJ2-1
d_gene: .
v_gene: TRBV9
CDR3aa: CASSVVGGAYNEQFF

j_gene: TRBJ1-6
d_gene: .
v_gene: TRBV27
CDR3aa: CASSIKQGGSYNSPLHF

j_gene: TRBJ1-4
d_gene: TRBD1
v_gene: TRBV12-3/TRBV12-4
CDR3aa: CSISLEGAEKLFF

j_gene: TRBJ2-7
d_gene: .
v_gene: TRBV4-3
CDR3aa: CASSQDLRRPRAYEQYF

j_gene: TRBJ2-7
d_gene: .
v_gene: TRBV7-8
CDR3aa: CASQPILGRRAYKQYF

j_gene: TRBJ1-6
d_gene: TRBD1
v_gene: TRBV28
CDR3aa: CASSLVRTGGIPALHF

j_gene: TRBJ2-7
d_gene: .
v_gene: TRBV4-2
CDR3aa: CASSPGRKGAGNNYEQYF

j_gene: TRBJ2-7
d_gene: TRBD1
v_gene: TRBV6-1
CDR3aa: CATSGMGQSYEQYF

j_gene: TRBJ1-3
d_gene: .
v_gene: TRBV3-1
CDR3aa: CASSQSGDVGNTIYF